This T cell receptor (beta chain) appears in the sequencing data of a study of cytomegalovirus exposure and HLA in healthy donors. Study-wide results and limits: The study flagged approximately 180 TCR beta chains as cytomegalovirus-associated.

The CDR3 loop spans 15 amino acids. Germline trimming cut 7 bases from V and 1 base from J; bases unmatched to any gene: 7. Per the germline V gene, CDR1 is MNHEY and CDR2 is SVGAGI. With regard to this clone: Its antigen is currently unknown.

13 Jbeta primers and 60 Vbeta primers were used for the PCR. Only in-frame clones appear in the TCRdb table, and some are missing; sequencing was by immunoSEQ multiplex PCR. The sample gives 110,000 to 150,000 clones, approximately 80% of which show up once; roughly 4% is in the top ten. This sequence originates from a man aged 35 to 55 in good health and CMV-seropositive. The source material was PBMCs. The rearrangement uses TRBV6-5 and TRBJ2-3; TRBD1 matches 8 bases. The CDR3 DNA is TGTGCCAGCAATCGACAGGGGCATCGCACAGATACGCAGTATTTT. Encoded protein: CASNRQGHRTDTQYF.